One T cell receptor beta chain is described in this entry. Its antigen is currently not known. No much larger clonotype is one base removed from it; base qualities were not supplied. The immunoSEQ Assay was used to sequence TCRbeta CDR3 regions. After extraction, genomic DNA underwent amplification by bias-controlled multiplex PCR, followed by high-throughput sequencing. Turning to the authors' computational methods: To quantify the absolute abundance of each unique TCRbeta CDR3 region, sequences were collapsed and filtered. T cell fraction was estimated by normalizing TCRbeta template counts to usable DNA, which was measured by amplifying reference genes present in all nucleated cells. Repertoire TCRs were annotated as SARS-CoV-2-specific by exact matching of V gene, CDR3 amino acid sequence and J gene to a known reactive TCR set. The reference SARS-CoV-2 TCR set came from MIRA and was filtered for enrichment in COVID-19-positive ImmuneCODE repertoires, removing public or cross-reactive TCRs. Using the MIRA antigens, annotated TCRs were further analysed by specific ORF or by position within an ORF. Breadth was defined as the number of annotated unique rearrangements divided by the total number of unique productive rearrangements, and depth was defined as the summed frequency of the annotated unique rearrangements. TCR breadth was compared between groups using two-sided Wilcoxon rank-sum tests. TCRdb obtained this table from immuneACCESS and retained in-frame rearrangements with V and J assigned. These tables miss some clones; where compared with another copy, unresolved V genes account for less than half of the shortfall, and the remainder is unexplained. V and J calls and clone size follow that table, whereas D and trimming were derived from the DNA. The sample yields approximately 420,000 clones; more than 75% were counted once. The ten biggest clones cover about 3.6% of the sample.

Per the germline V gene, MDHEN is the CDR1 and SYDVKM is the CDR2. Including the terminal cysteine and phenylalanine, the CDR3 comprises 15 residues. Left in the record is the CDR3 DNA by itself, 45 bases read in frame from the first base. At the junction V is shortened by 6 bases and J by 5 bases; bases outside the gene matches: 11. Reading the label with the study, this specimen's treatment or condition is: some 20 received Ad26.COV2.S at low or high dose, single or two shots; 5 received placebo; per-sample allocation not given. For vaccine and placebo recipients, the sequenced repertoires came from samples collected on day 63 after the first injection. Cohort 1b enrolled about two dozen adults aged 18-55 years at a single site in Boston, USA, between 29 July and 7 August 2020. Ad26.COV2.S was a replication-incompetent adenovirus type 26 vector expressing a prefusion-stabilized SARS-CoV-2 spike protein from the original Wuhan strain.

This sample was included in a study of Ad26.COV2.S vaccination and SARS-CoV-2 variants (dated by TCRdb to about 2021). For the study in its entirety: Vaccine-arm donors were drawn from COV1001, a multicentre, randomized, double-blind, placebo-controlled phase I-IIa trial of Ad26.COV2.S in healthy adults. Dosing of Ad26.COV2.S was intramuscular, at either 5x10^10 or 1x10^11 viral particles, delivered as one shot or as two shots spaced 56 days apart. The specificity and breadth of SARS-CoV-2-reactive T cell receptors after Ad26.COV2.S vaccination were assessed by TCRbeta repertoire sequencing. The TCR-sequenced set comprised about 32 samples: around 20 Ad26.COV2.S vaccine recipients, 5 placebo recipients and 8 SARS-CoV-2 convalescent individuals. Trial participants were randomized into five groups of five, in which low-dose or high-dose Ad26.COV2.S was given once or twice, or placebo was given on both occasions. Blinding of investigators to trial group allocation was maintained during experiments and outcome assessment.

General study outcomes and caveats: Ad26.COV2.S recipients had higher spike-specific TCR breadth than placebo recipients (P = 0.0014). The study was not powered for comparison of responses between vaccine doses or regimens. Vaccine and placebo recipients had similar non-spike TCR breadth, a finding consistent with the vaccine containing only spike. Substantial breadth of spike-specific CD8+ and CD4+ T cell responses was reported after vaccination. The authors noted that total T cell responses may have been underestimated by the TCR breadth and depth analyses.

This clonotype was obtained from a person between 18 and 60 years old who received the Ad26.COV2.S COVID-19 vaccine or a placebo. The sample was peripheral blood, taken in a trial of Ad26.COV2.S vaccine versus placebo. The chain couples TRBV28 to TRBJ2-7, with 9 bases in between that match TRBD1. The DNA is TGTGCCAGCAGCCCTCCCGGGACAGGGCGGAACGAGCAGTACTTC. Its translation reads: CASSPPGTGRNEQYF.